This entry describes one T cell receptor (beta chain). Antigen unknown. The ends lost 6 bases at V and 5 bases at J; junction bases unmatched: 7. CDR1 and CDR2 (germline): SQVTM, ANQGSEA. The CDR3 extends over 13 amino acids. The sample originates from a study of graft-versus-host responses after intestinal transplantation. Study summary: Recipients across the board were started on anti-thymocyte globulin induction, then kept on tacrolimus and steroids for about 3 years. Broader study findings: Among recipient marrow samples, GvH clones were found; some appeared first in ileum or blood. High graft-versus-host to host-versus-graft clonal ratios were seen in allografts of patients with graft-donor T cell macrochimerism.

Libraries were prepared by immunoSEQ multiplex PCR; TCRdb keeps only in-frame clonotypes and omits some of them. The profile shows roughly 120,000 clones, 93% of them singletons. Sequenced material: unstimulated CD8+ T cells sorted from spleen or lymph node cells, taken before transplant. The TCR originated in a human donor who was the organ donor for an intestinal transplant. The V call is TRBV29-1, the J call TRBJ2-1, with 7 positions matching TRBD1. The CDR3 coding sequence is TGCAGCGTCCCGGGACAGCCTCACAATGAGCAGTTCTTC. It specifies CSVPGQPHNEQFF.